A selection of T cell receptor beta chains follows, all from one sample in a study of beta chain features in type 1 diabetes. Produced via immunoSEQ multiplex PCR; TCRdb's table is partial and in-frame only. This table has about 150,000 clones, about 9.1% appearing once. Sequencing was carried out using central memory CD4+ T cells from blood. These receptor sequences come from a woman aged 18-30 years in good health. Both conserved end residues are part of each CDR3. The order of the fields is CDR3 protein, CDR3 DNA, clone size, J gene, V gene, D gene. The D gene is left open where the match is weak. The size entry is marked missing in some rows and otherwise reads once, few, many or a size class.

CSVAGRQGATEAFF	TGCAGCGTCGCCGGTCGTCAGGGGGCTACTGAAGCTTTCTTT	many	TRBJ1-1	TRBV29-1	TRBD1
CASSPPQGAQYF	TGTGCCAGCAGCCCCCCCCAAGGGGCCCAGTACTTC	NA	TRBJ2-5	TRBV5-4	NA
CASSSGQGARGANVLTF	TGTGCCAGCAGCTCCGGACAGGGGGCGCGTGGGGCCAACGTCCTGACTTTC	NA	TRBJ2-6	TRBV4-2	TRBD1
CASSLSVAGDTGELFF	TGTGCCAGCAGTTTATCGGTAGCGGGAGACACCGGGGAGCTGTTTTTT	NA	TRBJ2-2	TRBV28	TRBD2
CASSSQGPEAFF	TGTGCCAGCAGCTCACAGGGGCCTGAAGCTTTCTTT	few	TRBJ1-1	TRBV7-9	TRBD1
CASSLSQAAGTQYF	TGTGCCAGCAGCTTAAGTCAGGCCGCGGGTACGCAGTATTTT	few	TRBJ2-3	TRBV7-2	NA
CASTARQGSYEQYF	TGTGCCAGCACCGCCAGACAGGGCTCCTACGAGCAGTACTTC	few	TRBJ2-7	TRBV28	TRBD1
CASSDSFSYEQYF	TGTGCCAGCAGTGACAGTTTTTCCTACGAGCAGTACTTC	few	TRBJ2-7	TRBV9	NA
CASSLMYRGGEKLFF	TGTGCCAGCAGCTTGATGTACAGAGGCGGGGAAAAACTGTTTTTT	NA	TRBJ1-4	TRBV7-8	NA
CSAGQANTEAFF	TGCAGCGCGGGACAGGCGAACACTGAAGCTTTCTTT	NA	TRBJ1-1	TRBV29-1	TRBD1
CASSISRTGGNTIYF	TGTGCCAGCAGCATAAGCCGGACAGGGGGAAACACCATATATTTT	many	TRBJ1-3	TRBV7-9	TRBD1
CASSPRTGGDEQFF	TGTGCCAGCAGTCCCCGGACAGGGGGCGATGAGCAGTTCTTC	NA	TRBJ2-1	TRBV6-6	TRBD1
CASSGRGREVLSDTQYF	TGTGCCAGCAGCGGGAGGGGCAGGGAAGTTCTCTCAGATACGCAGTATTTT	few	TRBJ2-3	TRBV9	NA
CASSSTSGTFTDTQYF	TGTGCCAGCAGCTCGACTAGCGGGACTTTTACAGATACGCAGTATTTT	many	TRBJ2-3	TRBV11-3	TRBD2
CASSYEGDYGYTF	TGCGCCAGCAGCTACGAGGGGGACTATGGCTACACCTTC	few	TRBJ1-2	TRBV5-1	NA
CATSRENRLVNIQYF	TGTGCCACCAGCAGAGAGAACCGTCTAGTCAACATTCAGTACTTC	few	TRBJ2-4	TRBV15	NA
CASSQYRDTEAFF	TGTGCCAGCAGCCAATACAGGGACACTGAAGCTTTCTTT	NA	TRBJ1-1	TRBV7-2	NA
CSASGYNEQFF	TGCAGTGCTTCAGGTTACAATGAGCAGTTCTTC	few	TRBJ2-1	TRBV20-1	NA
CASSQGQADNSPLHF	TGTGCCAGCAGCCAAGGGCAGGCTGATAATTCACCCCTCCACTTT	NA	TRBJ1-6	TRBV4-1	NA
CASNTLGGVHTEAFF	TGCGCCAGCAACACATTGGGGGGGGTCCACACTGAAGCTTTCTTT	many	TRBJ1-1	TRBV23-1	NA
CASSSPAGRGNQPQHF	TGTGCCAGTTCCTCTCCAGCGGGAAGGGGGAATCAGCCCCAGCATTTT	NA	TRBJ1-5	TRBV19	NA
CASSVGDSGGADTQYF	TGTGCCAGCAGCGTAGGCGATAGCGGAGGGGCAGATACGCAGTATTTT	few	TRBJ2-3	TRBV9	NA
CASSLGDRVTEQYF	TGTGCCAGCAGCTTAGGGGACAGGGTAACCGAGCAGTACTTC	NA	TRBJ2-7	TRBV13	TRBD1
CSVTDRGLSGYTF	TGCAGCGTCACCGACAGGGGGCTAAGTGGCTACACCTTC	NA	TRBJ1-2	TRBV29-1	TRBD1
CASSLDGGVSQPQHF	TGCGCCAGCAGCTTGGACGGAGGGGTTTCTCAGCCCCAGCATTTT	few	TRBJ1-5	TRBV5-1	NA
CASRRGRNQPQHF	TGTGCCAGCAGACGTGGGAGGAATCAGCCCCAGCATTTT	NA	TRBJ1-5	TRBV6-5	NA
CANLLDGYTF	TGTGCCAACCTACTGGATGGCTACACCTTC	NA	TRBJ1-2	TRBV6-4	NA
CASSPRTGTEETQYF	TGTGCCAGCAGTCCCCGGACAGGGACGGAAGAGACCCAGTACTTC	few	TRBJ2-5	TRBV27	TRBD1
CASSELLAGEQYF	TGTGCCAGCAGTGAACTACTAGCGGGCGAGCAGTACTTC	few	TRBJ2-7	TRBV2	TRBD2
CASSQEAQGRTEAFF	TGCGCCAGCAGCCAAGAAGCGCAGGGCCGCACTGAAGCTTTCTTT	few	TRBJ1-1	TRBV4-3	NA
CASSLAGTARGYTF	TGCGCCAGCAGCTTGGCCGGGACAGCAAGGGGCTACACCTTC	NA	TRBJ1-2	TRBV5-1	TRBD1
CASSRGSGGPADTQYF	TGTGCCAGTAGTAGAGGATCGGGGGGCCCCGCAGATACGCAGTATTTT	few	TRBJ2-3	TRBV19	NA
CASSQFPTNSGTTNQPQHF	TGCGCCAGCAGCCAATTTCCAACCAATTCCGGGACAACCAATCAGCCCCAGCATTTT	once	TRBJ1-5	TRBV4-1	NA
CASTFEKSYQPQHF	TGTGCCAGCACCTTCGAGAAGTCCTATCAGCCCCAGCATTTT	few	TRBJ1-5	TRBV2	NA
CASSMNPGQGNEKLFF	TGTGCCAGCAGCATGAATCCGGGACAGGGGAATGAAAAACTGTTTTTT	few	TRBJ1-4	TRBV14	TRBD1
CASSLAPQGGDEQFF	TGCGCCAGCAGCTTGGCCCCGCAGGGAGGGGATGAGCAGTTCTTC	few	TRBJ2-1	TRBV5-1	TRBD2
CASSQGEDSGANVLTF	TGCGCCAGCAGTCAAGGGGAGGACTCTGGGGCCAACGTCCTGACTTTC	few	TRBJ2-6	TRBV23-1	NA
CASSIELAAVGYEQYF	TGTGCCAGTAGTATAGAACTAGCGGCCGTAGGTTACGAGCAGTACTTC	NA	TRBJ2-7	TRBV19	TRBD2
CASTRGISTDTQYF	TGTGCCAGCACCAGGGGGATTAGCACAGATACGCAGTATTTT	few	TRBJ2-3	TRBV9	TRBD1
CASRDSEDGYTF	TGTGCCAGCAGGGACAGCGAGGATGGCTACACCTTC	NA	TRBJ1-2	TRBV9	NA
CASSSETGMYTEAFF	TGCGCCAGCAGCTCAGAGACAGGGATGTATACTGAAGCTTTCTTT	few	TRBJ1-1	TRBV5-1	TRBD1
CASSPGGQNSPLHF	TGCGCCAGCAGCCCCGGAGGGCAAAATTCACCCCTCCACTTT	few	TRBJ1-6	TRBV4-3	NA
CASSQSGLADEQYF	TGTGCCAGCAGCCAATCGGGACTAGCAGACGAGCAGTACTTC	NA	TRBJ2-7	TRBV16	TRBD2
CASSASLGGGVGEQYF	TGTGCCAGCAGTGCCTCCCTTGGGGGAGGCGTAGGCGAGCAGTACTTC	NA	TRBJ2-7	TRBV10-3	NA
CASYRQNYGYTF	TGTGCCAGTTACCGACAAAACTATGGCTACACCTTC	many	TRBJ1-2	TRBV19	NA
CASPTGTSSYNEQFF	TGTGCCAGTCCGACCGGGACTAGCAGCTACAATGAGCAGTTCTTC	few	TRBJ2-1	TRBV2	TRBD2
CASSPAGLDHNEQFF	TGTGCCAGCAGCCCCGCGGGACTGGACCACAATGAGCAGTTCTTC	few	TRBJ2-1	TRBV7-6	NA
CASTQGGAETQYF	TGCGCCAGCACCCAAGGGGGCGCAGAGACCCAGTACTTC	few	TRBJ2-5	TRBV5-1	TRBD1
CASSPGFGQPQHF	TGTGCCAGTAGTCCAGGTTTTGGGCAGCCCCAGCATTTT	NA	TRBJ1-5	TRBV19	NA
CASSNDRGWTEAFF	TGTGCCAGCAGTAACGACAGGGGCTGGACTGAAGCTTTCTTT	NA	TRBJ1-1	TRBV11-2	TRBD1
CASSFRGANTEAFF	TGTGCCAGCAGCTTCAGGGGGGCGAACACTGAAGCTTTCTTT	once	TRBJ1-1	TRBV13	TRBD1